A selection of T cell receptor beta chains follows, all from one sample in a study of T-cell reconstitution after alpha-beta-depleted transplantation in children. TCRdb fed the PCR reads into MiXCR, producing one record per CDR3 protein. In the table there are around 960,000 distinct CDR3 sequences, around 30% of which are singletons. Source: PBMCs, mostly from graft donor cells, taken 360 days after TCRalphabeta/CD19-depleted stem cell transplant. Receptor source: a boy under two years old who had a stem cell transplant for SCID, so the T cells may come from the graft donor. Both conserved end residues are part of each CDR3. D genes are given only for firm matches. Not every row has a clone size; where given, it reads once, few, many or a size class.

V: TRBV3-1; D: NA; size: NA; J: TRBJ2-5; CDR3: CASSHLASEETQYF; DNA: TGTGCCAGCAGCCATCTGGCCTCCGAAGAGACCCAGTACTTC
V: TRBV15; D: TRBD1; size: NA; J: TRBJ1-5; CDR3: CATSRGGQENQPQHF; DNA: TGTGCCACCAGCAGAGGGGGACAGGAGAATCAGCCCCAGCATTTT
V: TRBV4-2; D: TRBD1; size: NA; J: TRBJ1-1; CDR3: CASSLIITRDRGPTNTEAFF; DNA: TGTGCCAGCAGCCTAATCATAACCCGGGACAGGGGGCCGACGAACACTGAAGCTTTCTTT
V: TRBV2; D: TRBD1; size: few; J: TRBJ2-5; CDR3: CASSPGQEKETQYF; DNA: TGTGCCAGCAGTCCGGGACAGGAAAAAGAGACCCAGTACTTC
V: TRBV6-1; D: TRBD1; size: NA; J: TRBJ2-1; CDR3: CASSLSPGQGDRIYNEQFF; DNA: TGTGCCAGCAGCCTTTCGCCGGGACAGGGGGACAGGATCTACAATGAGCAGTTCTTC
V: TRBV5-1; D: NA; size: NA; J: TRBJ1-6; CDR3: CASSLRKFNSPLHF; DNA: TGCGCCAGCAGCCTCAGGAAGTTCAATTCACCCCTCCACTTT
V: TRBV12-3/TRBV12-4; D: TRBD1; size: few; J: TRBJ2-2; CDR3: CASSFSTGGRTGELFF; DNA: TGTGCCAGCAGTTTTTCGACAGGGGGTCGGACCGGGGAGCTGTTTTTT
V: TRBV12-3/TRBV12-4; D: TRBD1; size: NA; J: TRBJ2-7; CDR3: CASSDRGTNEQYF; DNA: TGTGCCAGCAGTGACAGGGGGACCAACGAGCAGTACTTC
V: TRBV15; D: TRBD2; size: NA; J: TRBJ2-5; CDR3: CATSRDWGTSGGQETQYF; DNA: TGTGCCACCAGCAGAGATTGGGGGACTAGCGGGGGTCAAGAGACCCAGTACTTC
V: TRBV4-1; D: NA; size: NA; J: TRBJ1-4; CDR3: CASSQDGRGDEKLFF; DNA: TGCGCCAGCAGCCAAGATGGAAGGGGCGATGAAAAACTGTTTTTT
V: TRBV5-1; D: TRBD1; size: NA; J: TRBJ2-5; CDR3: CASTHPDRGHETQYF; DNA: TGCGCCAGCACCCACCCAGACAGGGGGCATGAGACCCAGTACTTC
V: TRBV27; D: NA; size: NA; J: TRBJ2-1; CDR3: CASAPGGSYNEQFF; DNA: TGTGCCAGCGCCCCCGGGGGCTCCTACAATGAGCAGTTCTTC
V: TRBV28; D: NA; size: NA; J: TRBJ1-1; CDR3: CASSLPDRLNTEAFF; DNA: TGTGCCAGCAGTTTACCTGACAGGCTGAACACTGAAGCTTTCTTT
V: TRBV3-1; D: TRBD2; size: NA; J: TRBJ2-3; CDR3: CASSGGTSGGENTQYF; DNA: TGTGCCAGCAGCGGAGGGACTAGCGGGGGAGAGAATACGCAGTATTTT
V: TRBV21-1; D: NA; size: NA; J: TRBJ1-4; CDR3: CASSKTGATNEKLFF; DNA: TGTGCCAGCAGCAAGACCGGAGCAACTAATGAAAAACTGTTTTTT
V: TRBV18; D: NA; size: NA; J: TRBJ2-1; CDR3: CASSPLESYNEQFF; DNA: TGTGCCAGCTCACCGCTAGAATCCTACAATGAGCAGTTCTTC
V: TRBV6-1; D: TRBD2; size: few; J: TRBJ2-1; CDR3: CASKQRGVYNEQFF; DNA: TGTGCCAGCAAACAGCGGGGGGTTTACAATGAGCAGTTCTTC
V: TRBV20-1; D: NA; size: NA; J: TRBJ2-7; CDR3: CSARRGGKRPYEQYF; DNA: TGCAGTGCTAGGCGAGGGGGAAAAAGGCCCTACGAGCAGTACTTC
V: TRBV4-1; D: TRBD1; size: NA; J: TRBJ2-1; CDR3: CASSHNQGARSSYNEQFF; DNA: TGCGCCAGCAGCCACAATCAGGGGGCAAGGTCCTCCTACAATGAGCAGTTCTTC
V: TRBV20-1; D: NA; size: few; J: TRBJ1-5; CDR3: CSAEGKGGDQPQHF; DNA: TGCAGTGCTGAAGGTAAAGGGGGAGATCAGCCCCAGCATTTT
V: TRBV12-3/TRBV12-4; D: NA; size: NA; J: TRBJ2-5; CDR3: CASTFRDIQETQYF; DNA: TGTGCCAGTACTTTCCGGGACATCCAAGAGACCCAGTACTTC
V: TRBV10-3; D: TRBD1; size: few; J: TRBJ2-1; CDR3: CAISQRQPGQGSHEQFF; DNA: TGTGCCATCAGCCAGCGGCAGCCGGGACAGGGTTCCCATGAGCAGTTCTTC
V: TRBV29-1; D: TRBD1; size: NA; J: TRBJ2-7; CDR3: CSVARTGDSYEQYF; DNA: TGCAGCGTTGCTCGGACAGGGGACTCCTACGAGCAGTACTTC
V: TRBV7-8; D: NA; size: few; J: TRBJ2-6; CDR3: CASSFFQGSGANVLTF; DNA: TGTGCCAGCAGCTTTTTCCAGGGTTCTGGGGCCAACGTCCTGACTTTC
V: TRBV25-1; D: TRBD1; size: NA; J: TRBJ1-5; CDR3: CASSESGTGIQPQHF; DNA: TGTGCCAGCAGTGAGTCCGGGACAGGGATTCAGCCCCAGCATTTT
V: TRBV29-1; D: NA; size: many; J: TRBJ1-1; CDR3: CSVWDGGSSEAFF; DNA: TGCAGCGTTTGGGACGGCGGGAGTTCTGAAGCTTTCTTT
V: TRBV2; D: TRBD1; size: NA; J: TRBJ2-5; CDR3: CASSAGTGERKETQYF; DNA: TGTGCCAGCAGCGCCGGGACAGGGGAGCGGAAAGAGACCCAGTACTTC
V: TRBV28; D: TRBD1; size: many; J: TRBJ2-2; CDR3: CASSLPGQLVGELFF; DNA: TGTGCCAGCAGTTTACCGGGACAGTTGGTCGGGGAGCTGTTTTTT
V: TRBV6-1; D: NA; size: NA; J: TRBJ2-3; CDR3: CASSPFDKHTQYF; DNA: TGTGCCAGCAGTCCGTTCGACAAACACACGCAGTATTTT
V: TRBV6-1; D: TRBD1; size: few; J: TRBJ2-6; CDR3: CASKLTGSGANVLTF; DNA: TGTGCCAGCAAATTGACAGGGTCTGGGGCCAACGTCCTGACTTTC
V: TRBV6-5; D: TRBD2; size: NA; J: TRBJ2-3; CDR3: CASSYGTSGGDTQYF; DNA: TGTGCCAGCAGTTACGGGACTAGCGGGGGGGATACGCAGTATTTT
V: TRBV10-3; D: NA; size: NA; J: TRBJ1-5; CDR3: CAISESTRRPDQPQHF; DNA: TGTGCCATCAGTGAGTCGACAAGGCGCCCAGATCAGCCCCAGCATTTT
V: TRBV20-1; D: TRBD2; size: NA; J: TRBJ2-3; CDR3: CSARGLATDTQYF; DNA: TGCAGTGCCCGGGGACTAGCAACAGATACGCAGTATTTT
V: TRBV5-1; D: NA; size: few; J: TRBJ2-3; CDR3: CASSSLGHLTDTQYF; DNA: TGCGCCAGCAGCTCCCTGGGACATCTGACAGATACGCAGTATTTT
V: TRBV5-1; D: TRBD1; size: few; J: TRBJ1-2; CDR3: CASSPWTGEGTF; DNA: TGCGCCAGCAGCCCGTGGACAGGGGAGGGCACCTTC
V: TRBV5-1; D: NA; size: few; J: TRBJ2-5; CDR3: CASSFWMRETQYF; DNA: TGCGCCAGCAGCTTCTGGATGCGAGAGACCCAGTACTTC
V: TRBV28; D: NA; size: NA; J: TRBJ2-7; CDR3: CASITGRQMVYEQYF; DNA: TGTGCCAGCATCACGGGAAGACAGATGGTTTACGAGCAGTACTTC
V: TRBV5-1; D: NA; size: NA; J: TRBJ1-1; CDR3: CASSHVWGGVRTEAFF; DNA: TGCGCCAGCAGCCATGTCTGGGGGGGTGTTCGGACTGAAGCTTTCTTT
V: TRBV7-2; D: TRBD2; size: once; J: TRBJ2-7; CDR3: CASSGGLVSYEQYF; DNA: TGTGCCAGCAGCGGGGGACTAGTGTCCTACGAGCAGTACTTC
V: TRBV24-1; D: NA; size: NA; J: TRBJ2-5; CDR3: CATSEGWTPQETQYF; DNA: TGTGCCACCAGTGAGGGCTGGACTCCTCAAGAGACCCAGTACTTC
V: TRBV20-1; D: TRBD1; size: NA; J: TRBJ1-5; CDR3: CSARGQVINQPQHF; DNA: TGCAGTGCTAGGGGACAGGTGATCAATCAGCCCCAGCATTTT
V: TRBV4-2; D: TRBD1; size: few; J: TRBJ1-6; CDR3: CASSQDGTGGNSPLHF; DNA: TGTGCCAGCAGCCAAGATGGGACAGGGGGTAATTCACCCCTCCACTTT
V: TRBV28; D: NA; size: NA; J: TRBJ2-7; CDR3: CASSTAILREQYF; DNA: TGTGCCAGCAGTACCGCCATCCTGAGGGAGCAGTACTTC
V: TRBV29-1; D: NA; size: many; J: TRBJ1-1; CDR3: CSVEGLNTEAFF; DNA: TGCAGCGTTGAGGGACTGAACACTGAAGCTTTCTTT
V: TRBV6-1; D: NA; size: NA; J: TRBJ1-2; CDR3: CASSKTVGDSYGYTF; DNA: TGTGCCAGCAGTAAGACCGTGGGCGACAGCTATGGCTACACCTTC
V: TRBV29-1; D: NA; size: many; J: TRBJ2-1; CDR3: CSVEGRGSSYNEQFF; DNA: TGCAGCGTTGAAGGACGGGGTAGCTCCTACAATGAGCAGTTCTTC
V: TRBV10-3; D: NA; size: few; J: TRBJ2-1; CDR3: CAIQETDGDEQFF; DNA: TGTGCCATACAGGAAACGGACGGGGATGAGCAGTTCTTC
V: TRBV4-2; D: NA; size: few; J: TRBJ2-5; CDR3: CASSRDGSGSGETQYF; DNA: TGTGCCAGCAGCCGCGATGGTTCCGGGAGCGGAGAGACCCAGTACTTC
V: TRBV9; D: NA; size: few; J: TRBJ2-3; CDR3: CASSQGVSHRTDTQYF; DNA: TGTGCCAGCAGCCAAGGGGTCTCCCACCGCACAGATACGCAGTATTTT
V: TRBV5-1; D: NA; size: NA; J: TRBJ1-1; CDR3: CASSLLSGVSTEAFF; DNA: TGCGCCAGCAGCTTGCTCTCTGGGGTTAGCACTGAAGCTTTCTTT
V: TRBV7-2; D: NA; size: few; J: TRBJ1-5; CDR3: CASSLAQVSWGYQPQHF; DNA: TGTGCCAGCAGCTTAGCGCAGGTCTCATGGGGCTATCAGCCCCAGCATTTT
V: TRBV9; D: TRBD2; size: NA; J: TRBJ2-5; CDR3: CASSGLAGGKTQYF; DNA: TGTGCCAGTTCGGGACTAGCGGGGGGAAAGACCCAGTACTTC
V: TRBV6-5; D: NA; size: NA; J: TRBJ2-3; CDR3: CASSHSGLGTDTQYF; DNA: TGTGCCAGCAGTCACTCAGGGTTGGGCACAGATACGCAGTATTTT
V: TRBV9; D: NA; size: NA; J: TRBJ2-2; CDR3: CASTPDGTNTGELFF; DNA: TGTGCCAGCACCCCGGACGGAACCAACACCGGGGAGCTGTTTTTT
V: TRBV18; D: NA; size: NA; J: TRBJ2-2; CDR3: CASSRDSYTGELFF; DNA: TGTGCCAGCTCACGGGACTCCTACACCGGGGAGCTGTTTTTT
V: TRBV7-9; D: NA; size: NA; J: TRBJ2-7; CDR3: CASSFQAPYEQYF; DNA: TGTGCCAGCAGCTTTCAGGCTCCCTACGAGCAGTACTTC
V: TRBV7-9; D: NA; size: NA; J: TRBJ1-2; CDR3: CASSHDRGVGTNYGYTF; DNA: TGTGCCAGCAGCCACGATAGAGGAGTTGGGACTAACTATGGCTACACCTTC